The rows below give T cell receptor beta chains drawn from one sample of a study of T cells after yellow fever vaccination. TCRdb redid the calling of the 5' RACE reads with MiXCR, one entry per CDR3 protein. The sample lists about 260,000 distinct CDR3 sequences; around 5.2% were seen once. The input for sequencing was CD4+ T cells sorted from PBMCs, taken on the day of the yellow fever booster vaccination. The receptors shown here come from a man between 18 and 29 years old who received the YFV17D yellow fever vaccine. CDR3s include the opening cysteine and the closing phenylalanine or tryptophan. D genes are given only for firm matches. The size of a clone is reported for some rows only, either as once, few or many, or as a class for expanded clones.

many TRBJ1-4 . TRBV20-1 TGCAGTGCTAGATTGGGGGACGGGGAAAAACTGTTTTTT CSARLGDGEKLFF
few TRBJ2-1 . TRBV7-9 TGTGCCAGCAGCTTGGTCCTAGCGGAGCAGTTCTTC CASSLVLAEQFF
many TRBJ2-3 . TRBV5-1 TGCGCCAGCAGCGCGGGACAGAATACGCAGTATTTT CASSAGQNTQYF
few TRBJ1-2 TRBD1 TRBV19 TGTGCCAGTAGTATCGGGACAGGGACTGAATATGGCTACACCTTC CASSIGTGTEYGYTF
. TRBJ2-2 . TRBV4-3 TGCGCCAGCAGCCCTGACGCTCTCTTACGGACCGGGGAGCTGTTTTTT CASSPDALLRTGELFF
. TRBJ2-1 . TRBV5-4 TGTGCCAGCAGCTCCCCGGGTACGTCCTACAATGAGCAGTTCTTC CASSSPGTSYNEQFF
many TRBJ2-3 . TRBV7-2 TGTGCCAGCAGTCGGGACCTCACAGATACGCAGTATTTT CASSRDLTDTQYF
many TRBJ2-7 . TRBV7-8 TGTGCCAGCAGCTTGGGACAACCCTACGAGCAGTACTTC CASSLGQPYEQYF
few TRBJ1-1 . TRBV7-2 TGTGCCAGCAGCCCCGGACCCCTCTGGGACACTGAAGCTTTCTTT CASSPGPLWDTEAFF
many TRBJ2-3 . TRBV7-7 TGTGCTAGCAGCCCCTATCGACCGACTAGCACAGATACGCAGTATTTT CASSPYRPTSTDTQYF
many TRBJ2-7 . TRBV23-1 TGCGCCCTCCCAAAGGGGGTTGTCTACGAGCAGTACTTC CALPKGVVYEQYF
many TRBJ2-7 . TRBV4-1 TGCGCCAGCAGCCGTCAAAGAGGGGACAACGAGCAGTACTTC CASSRQRGDNEQYF
. TRBJ2-5 . TRBV7-3 TGTGCCAGCAGCGTCGCATCCGGGACATATCAAGAGACCCAGTACTTC CASSVASGTYQETQYF
. TRBJ1-5 . TRBV30 TGTGCCTGGACCCGGTCGAGCAATCAGCCCCAGCATTTT CAWTRSSNQPQHF
. TRBJ2-1 TRBD2 TRBV6-2/TRBV6-3 TGTGCCAGCAGTTACTCGGCGCGACTAGCGGGGGACAACTACAATGAGCAGTTCTTC CASSYSARLAGDNYNEQFF
many TRBJ2-3 . TRBV5-8 TGTGCCAGCAGCTTCCTAGCCGGGCCCACAGATACGCAGTATTTT CASSFLAGPTDTQYF
many TRBJ1-1 . TRBV4-3 TGCGCCAGCAGCGCAAAAGGGGGAAACACTGAAGCTTTCTTT CASSAKGGNTEAFF
few TRBJ1-4 TRBD1 TRBV5-6 TGTGCCAGCAGCGTAAACAGGGGACCTAATGAAAAACTGTTTTTT CASSVNRGPNEKLFF
. TRBJ2-6 TRBD1 TRBV6-2/TRBV6-3 TGTGCCAGCGGGACTACCCGGGGGACAGGGACCGGGGCCAACGTCCTGACTTTC CASGTTRGTGTGANVLTF
many TRBJ1-2 . TRBV12-3/TRBV12-4 TGTGCCAGCAGCCCCATATCAGGGGTAGTCGGCTACACCTTC CASSPISGVVGYTF
many TRBJ2-1 . TRBV5-1 TGCGCCAGCAGCTTGGGAGGGACCACATACAATGAGCAGTTCTTC CASSLGGTTYNEQFF
many TRBJ2-7 TRBD2 TRBV7-8 TGTGCCAGCAGCGCCCCGGGGGGGGTGTCTTACGAGCAGTACTTC CASSAPGGVSYEQYF
few TRBJ2-7 . TRBV12-3/TRBV12-4 TGTGCCAGCAGTTTCTTAAGGGAATCCGAGCAGTACTTC CASSFLRESEQYF
. TRBJ2-4 . TRBV11-2 TGTGCCAGCAGCAGACCAACGGGCATTCAGTACTTC CASSRPTGIQYF
. TRBJ1-1 . TRBV29-1 TGCAGCGTTGAACCGAACACTGAAGCTTTCTTT CSVEPNTEAFF
. TRBJ2-3 . TRBV5-1 TGCGCCAGCAGCTTGGGCGGAAGGTTTCAGTATTTT CASSLGGRFQYF
. TRBJ2-3 TRBD1 TRBV12-3/TRBV12-4 TGTGCCAGCAGCCGCTGGACAGGGTTGTTGGATACGCAGTATTTT CASSRWTGLLDTQYF
. TRBJ2-5 . TRBV11-1 TGTGCCAGCAGCCACCCGGCCGGCTTTGCCCAGTACTTC CASSHPAGFAQYF
. TRBJ2-1 . TRBV11-2 TGTGCCAGCAGGCGAGCAGGCCGCTCCTACAATGAGCAGTTCTTC CASRRAGRSYNEQFF
. TRBJ1-4 . TRBV28 TGTGCCAGCGGGGAACTGTTTTTT CASGELFF
many TRBJ1-2 . TRBV7-7 TGTGCTAGCAGACAGCCGGGACTCAGCGGCTATGGCTACACCTTC CASRQPGLSGYGYTF
many TRBJ2-3 . TRBV11-2 TGTGCCAGCAGCCCTCTGCAGGGATTTGGCGCAGATACGCAGTATTTT CASSPLQGFGADTQYF
many TRBJ2-2 TRBD2 TRBV20-1 TGCAGTGCTAGTCGGGGACTAATTTTCACCGGGGAGCTGTTTTTT CSASRGLIFTGELFF
. TRBJ1-1 TRBD1 TRBV27 TGTGCCAGCAGCTGGGCGGGACAGGGACACACTGAAGCTTTCTTT CASSWAGQGHTEAFF
few TRBJ2-5 TRBD1 TRBV18 TGTGCCAGCTCACGCGGCCCTCAGGGGGCCCGAGAGACCCAGTACTTC CASSRGPQGARETQYF
few TRBJ2-5 . TRBV28 TGTGCCAGCAGTCCCCTGTTCGAGACCCAGTACTTC CASSPLFETQYF
many TRBJ2-3 TRBD2 TRBV7-2 TGTGCCAGCAGCTCCACTAGCGGGGGCGGGACAGATACGCAGTATTTT CASSSTSGGGTDTQYF
many TRBJ2-7 TRBD1 TRBV6-2/TRBV6-3 TGTGCCAGCAGTTACCGGGACAGGGTCGAGCAGTACTTC CASSYRDRVEQYF
few TRBJ2-5 . TRBV20-1 TGCAGTGCTGGGAGCCTAGCGTTAGGCGAGACCCAGTACTTC CSAGSLALGETQYF
many TRBJ2-1 . TRBV5-1 TGCGCCAGCAGCTTGAATCGGGGGGCGAATGAGCAGTTCTTC CASSLNRGANEQFF
few TRBJ2-5 . TRBV7-7 TGTGCTAGCAGCCAGAGGGACATTGAGACCCAGTACTTC CASSQRDIETQYF
few TRBJ2-3 . TRBV24-1 TGTGCCACCAGTGCTGGGAACACAGATACGCAGTATTTT CATSAGNTDTQYF
few TRBJ1-5 . TRBV28 TGTGCCAGCGCCGGGACGCTCGGAAGTCAGCCCCAGCATTTT CASAGTLGSQPQHF
. TRBJ2-2 . TRBV5-1 TGCGCCAGCAGAGGGGACGCCTATTCTGGACCGTTCACCGGGGAGCTGTTTTTT CASRGDAYSGPFTGELFF
few TRBJ2-5 . TRBV10-3 TGTGCCATCAGTGAGGCCAAGGGCATCAGGGGAGAGACCCAGTACTTC CAISEAKGIRGETQYF
. TRBJ2-5 . TRBV5-5 TGTGCCAGCAGCATCTTCATTAGGACAGAAGAGACCCAGTACTTC CASSIFIRTEETQYF
. TRBJ1-6 . TRBV14 TGTGCCAGCAGCCAGGAGAGTTCTTCACCCCTCCACTTT CASSQESSSPLHF
many TRBJ2-1 . TRBV29-1 TGCAGCGTTGAAGGCCGTCCAGGACAGCAAGTCTACAATGAGCAGTTCTTC CSVEGRPGQQVYNEQFF
many TRBJ1-6 . TRBV7-2 TGTGCCAGCAGCCCGACAGCCATGAGCTCCTATAATTCACCCCTCCACTTT CASSPTAMSSYNSPLHF
. TRBJ1-5 TRBD1 TRBV7-2 TGTGCCAGCAGCGCCAAAGGGGGACAGACATACAATCAGCCCCAGCATTTT CASSAKGGQTYNQPQHF
. TRBJ2-7 . TRBV6-2/TRBV6-3 TGTGCCACCGGAGGGGCAGGCGAGCAGTACTTC CATGGAGEQYF
few TRBJ2-3 . TRBV18 TGTGCCAGCTCACGGAACGGGGGTGAAGGAGATACGCAGTATTTT CASSRNGGEGDTQYF
. TRBJ2-5 . TRBV3-1 TGTGCCAGCAGCCGACAGTACCAAGAGACCCAGTACTTC CASSRQYQETQYF
. TRBJ2-1 TRBD2 TRBV9 TGTGCCAGCAGCGGACTAGCGGGGGGGAGTTTTGATGAGCAGTTCTTC CASSGLAGGSFDEQFF
. TRBJ2-3 . TRBV7-9 TGTGCCAGCAGCTTAGTATTACTAACAGATACGCAGTATTTT CASSLVLLTDTQYF
few TRBJ1-5 TRBD1 TRBV6-5 TGTGCCAGCAGTTCCACGACAGGGCGAAGTCAGCCCCAGCATTTT CASSSTTGRSQPQHF